This T cell receptor beta chain was recorded in a study of CD8 T cells in ankylosing spondylitis (dated by TCRdb to the late 2010s). As for the study more broadly: T cell receptor beta repertoires were profiled in healthy donors and ankylosing spondylitis patients so that disease-linked TCR variants could be found. The whole study cohort included 108 healthy donors and some 27 ankylosing spondylitis patients. Peripheral blood was sampled, and synovial fluid was additionally collected from ankylosing spondylitis patients. Broader findings and caveats from the paper: The disease-linked clones showed a CD8+ phenotype and occurred at relatively low frequencies in peripheral blood. Significant enrichment of the disease-linked clones was reported in matched synovial fluid samples from ankylosing spondylitis patients. A TCR beta motif of eight highly homologous amino acid variants appeared characteristic of blood from ankylosing spondylitis patients. Some motif variants were previously reported in synovial fluid and blood of reactive arthritis patients, suggesting common disease-initiation mechanisms.

This clonotype was counted many times. The specificity of this receptor is unknown. No base-level quality is on record; no much larger clone is a single base apart. Unmatched junction bases come to 1, with V trimmed by 5 bases and J by 4 bases. From cysteine to phenylalanine, the CDR3 is 13 amino acids long. Of all the DNA, just the CDR3 is kept, 39 bases in frame from base 1. CDR1 MNHNS and CDR2 SASEGT are derived from the germline V gene. Sequenced using an Illumina HiSeq 2500. TCR beta libraries were prepared by quantitative 5'-RACE with molecular barcodes. The published analysis was carried out like this. A new computational method, built on a probabilistic model of VDJ rearrangement, was used to identify disease-linked TCR variants. TCRdb applied fastp at Q25 and MiXCR to the public reads, then kept only in-frame beta chains. For every CDR3 protein sequence, its rows merge into one entry that carries the most common genes and DNA. The V and J calls, along with clone size, are taken from TCRdb and not from the paper's own processing. Present in this sample are around 99,000 distinct CDR3 sequences, approximately 9% of which were seen just once. The biggest ten clones account for under 6% of the sample.

Sequenced material: blood, either unsorted or a sorted T cell fraction (not recorded which). In this chain, TRBV6-1 is recombined with TRBJ1-5; 8 bases in between match TRBD1. The receptor comes from a male donor with ankylosing spondylitis or in good health (not recorded which). DNA sequence: TGTGCCAGCAGTAGACAGGGGAATCAGCCCCAGCATTTT. It specifies CASSRQGNQPQHF.